This is a list of T cell receptor beta chains from one sample in a study of PD-1 blockade in classical Hodgkin lymphoma. TCRdb's table, derived via immunoSEQ multiplex PCR, lists solely in-frame clones and lacks some. The repertoire holds around 92,000 clones, with under 85% as singletons. Source: peripheral blood mononuclear cells (PBMCs), taken before the fourth cycle of nivolumab. The receptors stem from a human donor with classical Hodgkin lymphoma. The CDR3 runs from the conserved cysteine through the conserved F or W. The order of the fields is clone size, V gene, D gene, J gene, CDR3 DNA, CDR3 protein. The D gene is left open where the match is weak. Only some rows state a clone size, as once, few, many or a class for expanded clones.

once	TRBV7-9	.	TRBJ2-1	TGTGCCAGCAGTTCGGAGGGGGGTGAGCAGTTCTTC	CASSSEGGEQFF
.	TRBV15	TRBD1	TRBJ1-2	TGTGCCACCAGCAGAGATTTAAGGACAGGGGGAGGGTGGGACTATGGCTACACCTTC	CATSRDLRTGGGWDYGYTF
.	TRBV4-2	.	TRBJ2-1	TGTGCCAGCAGCCAAGATCCTGGGTCGCTAAAGAGGGAGCAGTTCTTC	CASSQDPGSLKREQFF
few	TRBV7-2	.	TRBJ1-4	TGTGCCAGCAGCTTTAGGGGAGTAAATGAAAAACTGTTTTTT	CASSFRGVNEKLFF
.	TRBV9	.	TRBJ2-1	TGTGCCAGCAGCGTGGGAGAATTAAATGAGCAGTTCTTC	CASSVGELNEQFF
.	TRBV18	.	TRBJ2-7	TGTGCCAGCTCACCATCCAACGGACCGCCGAAGGGGCCGTATGAGCAGTACTTC	CASSPSNGPPKGPYEQYF
.	TRBV30	.	TRBJ1-3	TGTGCCTGGAGTGTAGTGGCCTCTGGAAACACCATATATTTT	CAWSVVASGNTIYF
.	TRBV5-1	TRBD2	TRBJ2-3	TGCGCCAGCAGAACTAGCGGGGCTTACACAGATACGCAGTATTTT	CASRTSGAYTDTQYF
.	TRBV25-1	.	TRBJ1-4	TGTGCCAGCAGCCAATATGAAAAACTGTTTTTT	CASSQYEKLFF
many	TRBV5-4	TRBD2	TRBJ2-7	TGTGCCAGCAGAGGGAGGGTTCGCGACGAGCAGTACTTC	CASRGRVRDEQYF
.	TRBV19	TRBD1	TRBJ1-5	TGTGCCAGTACCCTCCGGGACAGGGCCCTCAATCAGCCCCAGCATTTT	CASTLRDRALNQPQHF
.	TRBV9	.	TRBJ2-7	TGTGCCAGCAGCCCCCGCGGGGCGAACGAGCAGTACTTC	CASSPRGANEQYF
once	TRBV7-7	TRBD2	TRBJ2-2	TGTGCCAGCAGCTTACACCGGACTAGCGGGCGAACCGGGGAGCTGTTTTTT	CASSLHRTSGRTGELFF
.	TRBV2	.	TRBJ1-3	TGTGCCAGCAGTGAAGAGAGCGGGGCCCGAAACACCATATATTTT	CASSEESGARNTIYF
.	TRBV29-1	TRBD1	TRBJ2-3	TGCAGCGTCAGGGGGACAGGCACAGATACGCAGTATTTT	CSVRGTGTDTQYF
.	TRBV9	.	TRBJ2-3	TGTGCCAGCAGCGGAGGTGTGAAGCCTAGCGGCACAGATACGCAGTATTTT	CASSGGVKPSGTDTQYF
.	TRBV2	.	TRBJ2-2	TGTGCCAGCAGTGTGGCCGGGGGCGGCGGGGAGCTGTTTTTT	CASSVAGGGGELFF
.	TRBV29-1	.	TRBJ2-3	TGCAGCGTCGAGCCCCCCCAATCAGATACGCAGTATTTT	CSVEPPQSDTQYF
few	TRBV4-2	.	TRBJ2-2	TGTGCCAGCACCTCGGCGAACACCGGGGAGCTGTTTTTT	CASTSANTGELFF
.	TRBV5-1	.	TRBJ2-5	TGCGCCAGCAGCCTCCAAGAGACCCAGTACTTC	CASSLQETQYF
few	TRBV27	TRBD2	TRBJ2-5	TGTGCCAGCGCCGGCGCCGGGACTAGAGAGACCCAGTACTTC	CASAGAGTRETQYF
.	TRBV28	.	TRBJ2-7	TGTGCCAGCAGTTTAAGGTTCGGGAGTAAAGGGTACGAGCAGTACTTC	CASSLRFGSKGYEQYF
.	TRBV6-5	.	TRBJ2-2	TGTGCCAGCAGCAGGGGGGGCACCGGGGAGCTGTTTTTT	CASSRGGTGELFF
once	TRBV11-2	.	TRBJ2-7	TGTGCCAGCAGCTCCACTTGGACTAACTCCTACGAGCAGTACTTC	CASSSTWTNSYEQYF